The next 15 T cell receptor beta chains were all read from a single sample in a study of T cell repertoires in ileal Crohn's disease. Sequenced by immunoSEQ multiplex PCR; TCRdb stores in-frame clones only, minus some. This sample has several thousand clones, with roughly 85% found just once. Regarding time point: inflamed ileum from the surgical specimen. The sequencing input was ileal tissue. The receptors here all came from an adult with Crohn's disease.

This clone was found a few times. The chain carries TRBV6-4 and TRBJ2-1; 9 bases fit TRBD2. Trimming took 3 bases from V and 4 from J; bases not matched to a gene: 4. The CDR3 runs to 15 residues. Per the germline V gene, CDR1 is MRHNA and CDR2 is SNTAGT. The CDR3 coding sequence is TGTGCCAGCAGTGAAGAGACTAGCGGTTACAATGAGCAGTTCTTC. This translates into CASSEETSGYNEQFF.

The chain employs TRBV10-3 and TRBJ2-2, with D possibly matching TRBD2 (6 bases). V lost 7 bases to trimming and J lost 7 bases, with 13 bases between them. The CDR3 is made up of 13 amino acids. From germline, CDR1 is ENHRY and CDR2 SYGVKD. Written as DNA, the CDR3 is TGTGCCATCATGGGACTCGCAGACGGGGAGCTGTTTTTT. Translation gives CAIMGLADGELFF.

This clone was counted a few times. The rearrangement uses TRBV5-1 and TRBJ1-2, with D possibly TRBD1 on 6 matching bases. The germline gives CDR1 SGHRS, CDR2 YFSETQ. The CDR3 spans 16 residues. The V end lost 4 bases, the J end lost 3 bases, and 19 bases lay between the germline ends. The CDR3 reads CASSRLQGTSDYGYTF. CDR3 sequence (DNA): TGCGCCAGCAGCCGACTACAGGGTACGTCGGACTATGGCTACACCTTC.

J is TRBJ2-3 and V is TRBV7-3; the D gene is possibly TRBD2 (6 bases). V was cut by 5 bases and J by 0 bases, with 12 bases left in between. The germline V gene encodes CDR1 SGHTA and CDR2 FQGTGA. The CDR3 covers 15 residues. The CDR3 sequence: CASSPVAASTDTQYF. CDR3 nucleotides: TGTGCCAGCAGCCCTGTAGCGGCTAGCACAGATACGCAGTATTTT.

This clone was recorded a few times. The chain is built from TRBV28 and TRBJ1-2; D remains unclear. The CDR3 has 13 residues. V shed 2 bases and J shed 6 bases, with 10 bases lying between them. Germline V gene lookup returns CDR1 MDHEN and CDR2 SYDVKM. The CDR3 DNA follows: TGTGCCAGCAGTTTAGAAGGGAGCCATGGCTACACCTTC. Protein product: CASSLEGSHGYTF.

This clone was detected only a few times. The chain employs TRBV30 and TRBJ1-1, with D perhaps matching TRBD1 (6 bases). Trimming took 0 bases from V and 1 from J, leaving 9 bases between them. Germline assignment: CDR1 GTSNPN and CDR2 SVGIG (reference sequence). The CDR3 contains 14 residues. The CDR3, as DNA: TGTGCCTGGAGTGTAGTCAGGGGGAACACTGAAGCTTTCTTT. This codes for CAWSVVRGNTEAFF. The entire variable domain, with the rest obtained from reference TRBV30 and TRBJ1-1, is as follows: SQTIHQWPATLVQPVGSPLSLECTVEGTSNPNLYWYRQAAGRGLQLLFYSVGIGQISSEVPQNLSASRPQDRQFILSSKKLLLSDSGFYLCAWSVVRGNTEAFFGQGTRLTVV.

The chain couples TRBV4-3 to TRBJ2-1; 7 bases match TRBD2. The V and J ends lost 4 bases and 2 bases, in that order; junction bases with no gene match: 5. Germline V gene lookup returns CDR1 LGHNA and CDR2 YSLEER. The CDR3 loop spans 15 amino acids. The CDR3 nucleotides read TGCGCCAGCAGCCCGGCCGGGACTACCTACAATGAGCAGTTCTTC. As protein: CASSPAGTTYNEQFF.

This sequence joins TRBV2 and TRBJ2-1, with 9 bases lining up with TRBD2. The CDR3 has 15 amino acids. The germline V gene has CDR1 SNHLY and CDR2 FYNNEI. Losses at the gene ends were 6 bases for V and 7 bases for J; bases not matched to a gene: 10. CDR3 protein: CASRISAGGRNEQFF. The CDR3 nucleotides are TGTGCCAGCAGGATTAGCGCGGGGGGGCGGAATGAGCAGTTCTTC.

The chain combines TRBV5-4 with TRBJ2-5; 10 nucleotides line up with TRBD2. V lost 0 bases and J lost 6; bases outside the gene matches: 11. Looked up from germline, CDR1 is SGHNT and CDR2 is YYREEE (reference sequence). The CDR3 extends over 17 amino acids. CDR3 region: CASSLGGGSGGAKTQYF. The CDR3 DNA reads as TGTGCCAGCAGCTTGGGTGGTGGCAGCGGGGGGGCAAAGACCCAGTACTTC.

The rearrangement links TRBV28 to TRBJ2-7; TRBD2 matches at 8 bases. The ends lost 1 base at V and 3 bases at J; junction bases unmatched: 17. There are 19 residues in the CDR3. Germline CDR1 MDHEN, CDR2 SYDVKM. The CDR3 spells CASSLSPPGLVTISYEQYF. CDR3 nucleotide sequence: TGTGCCAGCAGTTTATCCCCCCCGGGACTAGTCACAATAAGCTACGAGCAGTACTTC.

This clone was picked up a small number of times. The chain's CDR3 is CASSDGGREETQYF. The CDR3 DNA follows: TGTGCCAGCAGCGACGGGGGGCGGGAAGAGACCCAGTACTTC. This chain connects TRBV28 to TRBJ2-5; D possibly corresponds to TRBD2 (7 bases). The germline V and J ends were trimmed by 6 bases and 3 bases, with 14 bases remaining between them. Germline V gene lookup returns CDR1 MDHEN and CDR2 SYDVKM. This CDR3 has 14 amino acids.

This clone is classed as medium-sized. The J gene is TRBJ1-5, the V gene TRBV27, with a possible D match to TRBD1 (6 bases). Germline-derived CDR1 and CDR2 are MNHEY and SMNVEV (reference sequence). Deletions cut 2 bases from V and 4 bases from J, with 12 bases between. The CDR3 is made up of 15 amino acids. The CDR3 region is CASSLQGPANQPQHF. DNA of the CDR3: TGTGCCAGCAGTTTACAGGGGCCCGCAAATCAGCCCCAGCATTTT.

The V gene is TRBV2, the J gene TRBJ1-1, with a weak D call TRBD1 (6 bases). From germline, CDR1 is SNHLY and CDR2 FYNNEI. The V and J ends lost 4 bases and 0 bases respectively, with 12 bases between them. This CDR3 spans 15 amino acids. The CDR3 region has the DNA TGTGCCAGCAGTGTCGGGACACCGCTGAACACTGAAGCTTTCTTT. As protein: CASSVGTPLNTEAFF.

The chain links TRBV2 to TRBJ1-2, with D perhaps TRBD1 (6 bases). The CDR3 length is 13 residues. Between the trimmed V and J ends, which lost 4 bases and 7 bases, there was a span of 13 bases. Germline V gene lookup returns CDR1 SNHLY and CDR2 FYNNEI. CDR3 amino acids: CASSGEGVTGYTF. CDR3 nucleotides: TGTGCCAGCAGTGGGGAGGGGGTAACTGGCTACACCTTC.

The V call is TRBV7-8, the J call TRBJ1-2; no firm D call. Germline CDR1 is SGHVS and CDR2 is FQNEAQ. Trimming removed 5 bases from V and 6 bases from J, with 13 bases in between. This CDR3 is 13 amino acids long. The CDR3 loop is CASSPLAFDGYTF. The CDR3 DNA follows: TGTGCCAGCAGCCCCCTTGCTTTTGATGGCTACACCTTC.